The present TCR beta chain was sequenced within a study of beta chain features in type 1 diabetes. Study-level information: Age, gender and cell yields were similar between patients and healthy donors.

This clone was seen more than once but under ten times. Its antigen is unknown. General study points: Across all four CD4+ subsets, people with type 1 diabetes showed modestly shorter TCRB CDR3s. Within patients, naive, central memory and Treg TCRB repertoires seemed more similar than within healthy donors. Although PCR might favor shorter templates, it would do so equally in patients and controls.

Purities over 95% were achieved in all sorted populations. The germline gives CDR1 SGHRS, CDR2 YFSETQ. V lost 3 bases and J 0 bases, leaving 11 bases between the germline ends. This CDR3 is built from 15 residues. Isolated RNA was reverse transcribed in full, so expressed TCRB transcripts were sequenced. Some clones are missing from TCRdb's copy, which holds only in-frame ones; the method was immunoSEQ multiplex PCR. The sample carries a few hundred thousand clones, 15% to 20% recorded once. The rearrangement links TRBV5-1 to TRBJ2-3; D gene uncertain. Sequenced sample: naive CD4+ T cells from blood. The receptor was isolated from a man aged 25-40 years with type 1 diabetes. CDR3: CASSSITTSTDTQYF. In DNA, the CDR3 is TGCGCCAGCAGCTCGATAACGACTAGCACAGATACGCAGTATTTT.